Following are 9 T cell receptor beta chains from one sample sequenced in a study of T cell responses to AZD1222 COVID-19 vaccine. Sequenced by immunoSEQ multiplex PCR; TCRdb stores in-frame clones only, minus some. The data contain some 99,000 clones, almost 90% of them singletons. Sequences were derived from peripheral blood, sampled 28 days after the second AZD1222 dose. These receptors were taken from an adult who received the AZD1222 COVID-19 vaccine.

The gene calls are TRBV5-1 and TRBJ2-7; the match to TRBD1 covers 9 bases. The germline V gene encodes CDR1 SGHRS and CDR2 YFSETQ. V was pared by 3 bases and J by 2 bases, with 6 bases of the junction left unmatched. The CDR3 is made up of 15 amino acids. The CDR3 is CASSSAGQGTYEQYF. In DNA form, the CDR3 reads TGCGCCAGCAGCTCCGCGGGACAGGGAACCTACGAGCAGTACTTC.

The genes are TRBV28 and TRBJ1-1; TRBD1 matches 7 bases. Germline V lookup: CDR1 MDHEN, CDR2 SYDVKM. The CDR3 is made up of 11 amino acids. The V and J ends lost 5 bases and 9 bases, in that order; junction bases with no gene match: 3. The CDR3 nucleotides read TGTGCCAGCAGTGTCAGGGGGAAAGCTTTCTTT. The encoded protein is CASSVRGKAFF.

The chain links TRBV18 to TRBJ1-4; D is unclear. The CDR3 loop spans 16 amino acids. Germline lookup yields CDR1 KGHSH and CDR2 LQKENI. V was pared by 3 bases and J by 0 bases, with 11 bases between. The CDR3 region has the DNA TGTGCCAGCTCACCTTTTGACTCCGCAACTAATGAAAAACTGTTTTTT. Translation gives CASSPFDSATNEKLFF.

The CDR3 region is CASSTGQGLSDTQYF. Written as DNA, the CDR3 is TGTGCCAGTAGCACGGGACAGGGGTTGTCAGATACGCAGTATTTT. This sequence joins TRBV19 and TRBJ2-3; TRBD1 matches 10 bases. Germline CDR1 is LNHDA and CDR2 is SQIVND (reference sequence). The CDR3 length is 15 residues. V was pared by 6 bases and J by 4 bases, with 7 bases of the junction left unmatched.

This chain joins TRBV9 and TRBJ2-1; 11 nucleotides agree with TRBD2. The CDR3 totals 19 residues. J was trimmed by 0 bases and V by 0 bases; bases with no gene match: 8. CDR1 and CDR2 from the germline V gene are SGDLS and YYNGEE. The CDR3 DNA follows: TGTGCCAGCAGCGTAGAGGGTAGCGGGAGGGCCGACTCCTACAATGAGCAGTTCTTC. It encodes CASSVEGSGRADSYNEQFF.

This sequence joins TRBV5-1 and TRBJ2-2; 10 nucleotides line up with TRBD1. Trimming took 2 bases from V and 6 from J; bases not matched to a gene: 10. This CDR3 is built from 17 residues. CDR1 is SGHRS, CDR2 YFSETQ, per germline. CDR3 in amino acids: CASSFAPGQGIAGELFF. CDR3 in DNA: TGCGCCAGCAGCTTTGCACCGGGACAGGGGATCGCCGGGGAGCTGTTTTTT.

The V and J genes are TRBV27 and TRBJ1-5, with a weak D call TRBD1 (5 bases). There are 16 residues in the CDR3. Germline V gene sequence: CDR1 MNHEY, CDR2 SMNVEV (reference sequence). Trimming left V 3 bases short and J 5 bases short, with 17 bases between. In DNA, the CDR3 is TGTGCCAGCAGTTTTCCTGGGGCCGCCCTCTATCAGCCCCAGCATTTT. It translates to CASSFPGAALYQPQHF.

The genes are TRBV7-2 and TRBJ1-1; 10 bases are a match to TRBD1. Germline-derived CDR1 and CDR2 are SGHTA and FQGNSA. The V gene end was trimmed by 4 bases and the J gene end by 5 bases; junction bases not matched to a gene: 10. This CDR3 contains 16 residues. CDR3 nucleotide sequence: TGTGCCAGCAGCTCCCTGACAGGGGGCAGTAGGACTGAAGCTTTCTTT. Translated, it gives CASSSLTGGSRTEAFF.

The sample holds a few counts of this clone. V usage is TRBV28 and J usage is TRBJ1-1, with D possibly matching TRBD1 (6 bases). The V and J ends lost 10 bases and 4 bases respectively, with 13 bases between them. Germline values: CDR1 MDHEN, CDR2 SYDVKM. CDR3 length equals 12 residues. In DNA, the CDR3 is TGTGCCACCGTGGGGGCGGTCACTGAAGCTTTCTTT. Translating it yields CATVGAVTEAFF.